Below are 22 T cell receptor beta chains sequenced from a single sample in a study of response to subunit inactivated influenza vaccine. TCRdb recomputed calls from the RT-PCR reads with MiXCR, one row per CDR3 protein. The sample holds about 780,000 distinct CDR3 sequences, less than 20% seen once. This specimen consisted of PBMCs from blood, obtained roughly 5 days after vaccination. These receptors originate from a man aged 50-59 years who received an inactivated influenza vaccine.

The chain employs TRBV20-1 and TRBJ2-2; D is ambiguous. There are 13 residues in the CDR3. Germline lookup yields CDR1 DFQATT and CDR2 SNEGSKA (reference sequence). V lost 3 bases and J lost 1, with 6 bases in between. The CDR3 protein is CSASQLNTGELFF. The CDR3, as DNA: TGCAGTGCTAGCCAGCTGAACACCGGGGAGCTGTTTTTT.

This clonotype was counted between two and nine times. This chain joins TRBV7-2 and TRBJ1-1, with 7 bases matching TRBD1. Germline CDR1 is SGHTA and CDR2 is FQGNSA. The CDR3 contains 15 residues. V was clipped by 5 bases and J by 4 bases; unmatched bases: 10. CDR3 bases: TGTGCCAGCAGCGGCGACAGGGTAGGGGGCACTGAAGCTTTCTTT. This translates into CASSGDRVGGTEAFF.

This sequence joins TRBV5-1 and TRBJ2-7; no firm D call. Trimming pared 0 bases from V and 3 bases from J, leaving 10 bases between. There are 14 residues in the CDR3. Germline V gene data show CDR1 as SGHRS and CDR2 as YFSETQ. The CDR3 nucleotides read TGCGCCAGCAGCTTGGACTCATCGAACTACGAGCAGTACTTC. Translating it yields CASSLDSSNYEQYF. The entire variable domain, with the rest obtained from reference TRBV5-1 and TRBJ2-7, is as follows: KAGVTQTPRYLIKTRGQQVTLSCSPISGHRSVSWYQQTPGQGLQFLFEYFSETQRNKGNFPGRFSGRQFSNSRSEMNVSTLELGDSALYLCASSLDSSNYEQYFGPGTRLTVT.

J is TRBJ1-2 and V is TRBV20-1; D is perhaps TRBD1 (5 bases). CDR3 length: 15 residues. Germline loops: CDR1 DFQATT, CDR2 SNEGSKA (reference sequence). V shed 5 bases and J shed 0 bases, with 16 bases lying between them. In nucleotides, the CDR3 is TGCAGTGCTTACCCTCCCCCGACAGCTAACTATGGCTACACCTTC. It yields the protein CSAYPPPTANYGYTF.

The chain is built from TRBV6-2 or TRBV6-3 and TRBJ2-3; D remains unclear. In germline, CDR1 is MNHEY, CDR2 SVGEGT. V was clipped by 8 bases and J by 5 bases, with 5 bases between them. The CDR3 extends over 10 amino acids. The CDR3 loop is CASLGDTQYF. CDR3 bases: TGTGCCAGCCTCGGAGATACGCAGTATTTT.

The J gene is TRBJ2-7, the V gene TRBV28; 14 bases fit TRBD2. The trim removed 6 bases at V and 5 bases at J, leaving 6 bases unmatched. This CDR3 region has 15 residues. From germline, CDR1 is MDHEN and CDR2 SYDVKM. The CDR3 is CASRRTSGRNDEQYF. CDR3 DNA sequence: TGTGCCAGCAGGCGGACTAGCGGGAGGAACGACGAGCAGTACTTC.

This clonotype was seen more than once but under ten times. This chain joins TRBV12-3 or TRBV12-4 and TRBJ2-3; D ambiguous. Trimming shortened V by 8 bases and J by 1 base, and 10 bases separated the two germline ends. The CDR3 runs 13 residues. The CDR3 sequence: CASDFRRTDTQYF. In nucleotides, the CDR3 is TGTGCCAGCGATTTTCGTCGCACAGATACGCAGTATTTT.

J is TRBJ2-7 and V is TRBV27, with TRBD2 identical over 12 bases. The ends lost 10 bases at V and 0 bases at J; junction bases unmatched: 10. Germline CDR1 reads MNHEY; CDR2 reads SMNVEV (reference sequence). This CDR3 has 16 residues. The CDR3 region is CATSGLAGGSSYEQYF. CDR3 DNA: TGTGCCACCTCGGGGCTAGCGGGAGGGAGCTCCTACGAGCAGTACTTC.

The sample holds a few counts of this clonotype. The rearrangement joins TRBV20-1 to TRBJ2-3, with 11 bases aligning to TRBD2. The length of the CDR3 is 15 residues. Germline V gives CDR1 DFQATT, CDR2 SNEGSKA (reference sequence). V was clipped by 5 bases and J by 3 bases; unmatched bases: 7. For the CDR3, the DNA is TGCAGTGCTCGTTATAGCGGGAGGGTAACAGATACGCAGTATTTT. Translated: CSARYSGRVTDTQYF.

This clonotype has only a few counts. This CDR3 is CASSVVTEGEQYF. Here the CDR3 DNA reads TGTGCCAGCAGCGTAGTGACGGAGGGCGAGCAGTACTTC. The chain has TRBV9 and TRBJ2-7; TRBD2 might be the D (6 bases). Germline CDR1 is SGDLS and CDR2 is YYNGEE. The germline V and J ends were trimmed by 0 bases and 6 bases, with 10 bases remaining between them. CDR3 length: 13 residues.

V gene TRBV5-1 combines with J gene TRBJ1-6; D unclear. Germline assignment: CDR1 SGHRS and CDR2 YFSETQ. The V and J ends lost 4 bases and 7 bases respectively, with 15 bases between them. The CDR3 is 15 residues long. The CDR3 sequence is CASSLMDGLNSPLHF. The CDR3 coding sequence is TGCGCCAGCAGCCTGATGGACGGGTTGAATTCACCCCTCCACTTT.

The table lists this clonotype with a few counts. The genes are TRBV12-3 or TRBV12-4 and TRBJ2-1; 9 nucleotides line up with TRBD2. The CDR3 length is 15 residues. J was trimmed by 7 bases and V by 2 bases; bases with no gene match: 6. In DNA, the CDR3 is TGTGCCAGCAGTTTAACGGCGGGAGGGCCAAATGAGCAGTTCTTC. Translated: CASSLTAGGPNEQFF.

The V gene is TRBV20-1, the J gene TRBJ1-1, with a tentative D call TRBD1 (6 bases). With 4 bases removed from V and 5 bases from J, the gap between germline ends came to 17 bases. Per the germline V gene, CDR1 is DFQATT and CDR2 is SNEGSKA (reference sequence). The CDR3 loop spans 14 amino acids. CDR3 amino acids: CSANPGARGTEAFF. For the CDR3, the DNA is TGCAGTGCTAATCCGGGGGCGCGGGGGACTGAAGCTTTCTTT.

About this clonotype: Relative to the germline gene, one junction end is altered; a read error may explain this. This chain uses TRBV6-1 with TRBJ2-7; D possibly corresponds to TRBD1 (5 bases). Germline V gene data show CDR1 as MNHNS and CDR2 as SASEGT. The CDR3 loop spans 13 amino acids. The CDR3 here is CASREGATYEQYF. CDR3 in DNA: TGTGCCAGCAGAGAAGGGGCCACCTACGAGCAGTACTTC.

The CDR3 sequence: CASSRGDTPQETQYF. CDR3 nucleotide sequence: TGTGCCAGCAGCCGCGGGGACACTCCGCAAGAGACCCAGTACTTC. The chain has TRBV7-9 and TRBJ2-5, with D perhaps given as TRBD1 or TRBD2 (6 bases each). The CDR3 has 15 amino acids. With 5 bases removed from V and 2 bases from J, the gap between germline ends came to 15 bases. Per germline, CDR1 SEHNR and CDR2 FQNEAQ (reference sequence).

The CDR3 coding sequence is TGTGCCAGCAGCCGACTACATGGGGGCCATCAGCCCCAGCATTTT. Its translation is CASSRLHGGHQPQHF. The chain has TRBV7-2 and TRBJ1-5, with D possibly matching TRBD1 (6 bases). The CDR3 loop spans 15 amino acids. Germline loops: CDR1 SGHTA, CDR2 FQGNSA. Trimming left V 5 bases short and J 5 bases short, with 16 bases between.

The chain links TRBV24-1 to TRBJ2-5; TRBD2 might be the D (6 bases). V shed 6 bases and J shed 4 bases, with 14 bases lying between them. Germline loops: CDR1 KGHDR, CDR2 SFDVKD. This CDR3 spans 14 amino acids. The CDR3 protein is CATSLGSEGETQYF. The DNA of the CDR3 is TGTGCCACCAGTCTAGGCTCGGAGGGAGAGACCCAGTACTTC.

This rearrangement joins TRBV18 to TRBJ1-1; 7 bases fit TRBD1. CDR1 is KGHSH, CDR2 LQKENI, per germline. Trimming at V came to 5 bases and at J to 4 bases, leaving 7 bases not matched to a gene. The CDR3 contains 14 residues. CDR3 loop: CASSLQGMSTEAFF. DNA of the CDR3: TGTGCCAGCTCATTACAGGGGATGAGCACTGAAGCTTTCTTT.

J is TRBJ2-3 and V is TRBV20-1; unclear D gene. Trimming removed 5 bases at V and 5 bases at J, with 11 bases between. The CDR3 is made up of 12 amino acids. Germline lookup yields CDR1 DFQATT and CDR2 SNEGSKA (reference sequence). The CDR3 reads CSAHRQRDTQYF. CDR3 in DNA: TGCAGTGCTCATCGGCAGAGAGATACGCAGTATTTT.

V and J are TRBV20-1 and TRBJ2-5, with D possibly being TRBD1 (7 bases). CDR3 size: 16 residues. Trimming shortened V by 6 bases and J by 5 bases, and 25 bases separated the two germline ends. Germline lookup yields CDR1 DFQATT and CDR2 SNEGSKA (reference sequence). CDR3 amino acids: CSAETGTAPRGETQYF. CDR3 coding DNA: TGCAGTGCCGAAACCGGGACAGCGCCTCGGGGGGAGACCCAGTACTTC.

The sample holds a few counts of this clonotype. J is TRBJ2-3 and V is TRBV20-1; TRBD2 aligns across 8 bases. The V gene's germline CDR1 is DFQATT and CDR2 SNEGSKA (reference sequence). The CDR3 spans 14 residues. Trimming removed 4 bases from V and 6 bases from J; junction bases left unmatched: 9. CDR3: CSAIAGGVSDTQYF. For the CDR3, the DNA is TGCAGTGCTATTGCCGGGGGGGTCTCCGATACGCAGTATTTT.

The rearrangement uses TRBV4-1 and TRBJ2-2; D is perhaps TRBD2 (6 bases). Trimming left V 6 bases short and J 4 bases short, with 15 bases between. Per germline, CDR1 MGHRA and CDR2 YSYEKL. CDR3 length: 15 amino acids. Written as DNA, the CDR3 is TGCGCCAGCAGGACGACCGGGAGTGTCACCGGGGAGCTGTTTTTT. This codes for CASRTTGSVTGELFF.